Sequencing of this T cell receptor beta chain was carried out in a study of OX40 agonist ivuxolimab in advanced cancers. Study-wide background: The study treated patients with ivuxolimab, an agonistic anti-OX40 (CD134) antibody. Hepatocellular carcinoma, melanoma, renal cell or head and neck cancer affected the dose-escalation patients. Those enrolled were about 82% male, with a mean age of around 60 years and ages from 23 to 79.

Using immunoSEQ multiplex PCR, the repertoire was profiled, and TCRdb retains in-frame clones only, with some absent. Here the sample spans over 40,000 clones, about four fifths being singletons. From germline, CDR1 is SEHNR and CDR2 FQNEAQ (reference sequence). The V end was cut by 5 bases, the J end by 6 bases, with 17 bases between. The CDR3 spans 15 residues. V gene TRBV7-9 combines with J gene TRBJ2-1; D perhaps matches TRBD1 (6 bases). This clonotype was obtained from an adult with an advanced solid tumor such as melanoma, head and neck, liver or kidney cancer. The source material was CD4+ or CD8+ T cells sorted from blood, sampled in a trial of the OX40 agonist ivuxolimab. CDR3 residues: CASSVRSTGFNEQFF. CDR3 nucleotide sequence: TGTGCCAGCAGCGTTAGGTCGACAGGTTTCAATGAGCAGTTCTTC.